Listed below are T cell receptor beta chains from one sample, sequenced in a study. TCRdb redid the calling of the 5' RACE reads with MiXCR, one entry per CDR3 protein. The table has over 55,000 distinct CDR3 sequences, 28% seen once. The source material was tumor-infiltrating memory CD4+ T cells sorted from the breast tumor. The receptors here all came from a female donor with breast cancer. Both conserved end residues are part of each CDR3. Fields, in order: V gene, clone size, D gene, J gene, CDR3 DNA, CDR3 protein. D genes are given only for firm matches. A clone size is listed for some rows: how often the clone was seen (once, few, many), or a class if it is expanded.

v_call: TRBV20-1; clone_size: -; d_call: -; j_call: TRBJ2-3; cdr3_nt: TGCAGTTTTAGCGGAAGCACAGATACGCAGTATTTT; cdr3_aa: CSFSGSTDTQYF
v_call: TRBV29-1; clone_size: -; d_call: TRBD2; j_call: TRBJ2-3; cdr3_nt: TGCGGTAGCGGGCTCGGAGATGCGCAGTATTTT; cdr3_aa: CGSGLGDAQYF
v_call: TRBV5-4; clone_size: -; d_call: TRBD2; j_call: TRBJ2-3; cdr3_nt: TGTGCCAGCAGCTTGCGAGGACTAGCAGCTCCTAGCACAGATACGCAGTATTTT; cdr3_aa: CASSLRGLAAPSTDTQYF
v_call: TRBV6-5; clone_size: many; d_call: -; j_call: TRBJ1-6; cdr3_nt: TGTGCCAGCGGCAGGGATAGGGCACCCCTCCACTTT; cdr3_aa: CASGRDRAPLHF
v_call: TRBV11-3; clone_size: few; d_call: -; j_call: TRBJ1-2; cdr3_nt: TGTGCCAGCAGCAACCTGCGAGGGGGGAATGGCTACACCTTC; cdr3_aa: CASSNLRGGNGYTF
v_call: TRBV5-1; clone_size: few; d_call: -; j_call: TRBJ2-1; cdr3_nt: TGCGCCAGCAGCGCTAGCAATGAGCAGTTCTTC; cdr3_aa: CASSASNEQFF
v_call: TRBV20-1; clone_size: few; d_call: -; j_call: TRBJ2-7; cdr3_nt: TGCAGTGCAGAGCTAAGGGCCTACGAGCAGTACTTC; cdr3_aa: CSAELRAYEQYF
v_call: TRBV19; clone_size: few; d_call: -; j_call: TRBJ1-2; cdr3_nt: TGTGCCAGTACGAGGGCGACCGGGACGGCATCTAACTATGGCTACACCTTC; cdr3_aa: CASTRATGTASNYGYTF
v_call: TRBV12-3/TRBV12-4; clone_size: -; d_call: -; j_call: TRBJ2-2; cdr3_nt: TGTGCCAGCAGTTTAAATCGGGCCGGGGAGCTGTTTTTT; cdr3_aa: CASSLNRAGELFF
v_call: TRBV7-9; clone_size: many; d_call: TRBD2; j_call: TRBJ2-7; cdr3_nt: TGTGCCAGCAGCCCCCAGGGACTAGCGGGAGCGGAGCAGTACTTC; cdr3_aa: CASSPQGLAGAEQYF
v_call: TRBV20-1; clone_size: -; d_call: TRBD1; j_call: TRBJ2-1; cdr3_nt: TGCAGTGCCAACCCAGGACAGGGAACTTACAATGAGCAGTTCTTC; cdr3_aa: CSANPGQGTYNEQFF
v_call: TRBV7-2; clone_size: once; d_call: -; j_call: TRBJ1-6; cdr3_nt: TGTGCCAGCAGCACTCGACAGGCCGATAATTCACCCCTCCACTTT; cdr3_aa: CASSTRQADNSPLHF
v_call: TRBV10-3; clone_size: few; d_call: TRBD2; j_call: TRBJ2-1; cdr3_nt: TGTGCCATCAGTGAGAGCGGGGGCCCTTACAATGAGCAGTTCTTC; cdr3_aa: CAISESGGPYNEQFF
v_call: TRBV5-1; clone_size: -; d_call: -; j_call: TRBJ1-3; cdr3_nt: TGCGCCAGCAGCTTGACCTCTGGAAACACCATATATTTT; cdr3_aa: CASSLTSGNTIYF
v_call: TRBV5-4; clone_size: -; d_call: -; j_call: TRBJ2-6; cdr3_nt: TGTGCCAGCAGCTTGGATACCTCTGGGGCCAACGTCCTGACTTTC; cdr3_aa: CASSLDTSGANVLTF
v_call: TRBV20-1; clone_size: few; d_call: TRBD2; j_call: TRBJ2-3; cdr3_nt: TGCAATGCGGTCGTGGCGGGAGGGGGATCAGATACGCAGTATTTT; cdr3_aa: CNAVVAGGGSDTQYF
v_call: TRBV12-3/TRBV12-4; clone_size: few; d_call: -; j_call: TRBJ2-2; cdr3_nt: TGTGCCAGCAGTCCAAGGGTTAACACCGGGGAGCTGTTTTTT; cdr3_aa: CASSPRVNTGELFF
v_call: TRBV7-9; clone_size: few; d_call: -; j_call: TRBJ2-3; cdr3_nt: TGTGCCAGCAGCCCACAGACCTCAGATACGCAGTATTTT; cdr3_aa: CASSPQTSDTQYF
v_call: TRBV7-2; clone_size: once; d_call: TRBD1; j_call: TRBJ2-6; cdr3_nt: TGTGCCAGCACTAAGGGACAGGGGGGGCCTGGGGCCAACGTCCTGACTTTC; cdr3_aa: CASTKGQGGPGANVLTF
v_call: TRBV6-5; clone_size: few; d_call: -; j_call: TRBJ2-3; cdr3_nt: TGTGCCAGCAGTCCGTCGCGGGCGAGGGGCACAGATACGCAGTATTTT; cdr3_aa: CASSPSRARGTDTQYF
v_call: TRBV9; clone_size: few; d_call: -; j_call: TRBJ2-3; cdr3_nt: TGTGCCAGCAGCGCTTACTACACAGATACGCAGTATTTT; cdr3_aa: CASSAYYTDTQYF
v_call: TRBV6-2/TRBV6-3; clone_size: -; d_call: -; j_call: TRBJ2-5; cdr3_nt: TGTGCCAGCAGTCCCCGGACTCCCTCGGAGACCCAGTACTTC; cdr3_aa: CASSPRTPSETQYF
v_call: TRBV6-2/TRBV6-3; clone_size: few; d_call: -; j_call: TRBJ2-6; cdr3_nt: TGTGCCAGCAGTGCGACCGGGACGGTTATCTCTGGGGCCAACGTCCTGACTTTC; cdr3_aa: CASSATGTVISGANVLTF
v_call: TRBV6-2/TRBV6-3; clone_size: few; d_call: -; j_call: TRBJ2-1; cdr3_nt: TGTGCCAGCAGTTACTCGAGATTAGGGACCTACAATGAGCAGTTCTTC; cdr3_aa: CASSYSRLGTYNEQFF
v_call: TRBV6-1; clone_size: -; d_call: TRBD2; j_call: TRBJ2-3; cdr3_nt: TGTGCCAGCAGCCGTGACGGGAGGTCTGCAGATACGCAGTATTTT; cdr3_aa: CASSRDGRSADTQYF
v_call: TRBV6-2/TRBV6-3; clone_size: -; d_call: TRBD1; j_call: TRBJ2-7; cdr3_nt: TGTGCCAGCATCAAGGGGGCCATGATCCACGAGCAGTACTTC; cdr3_aa: CASIKGAMIHEQYF
v_call: TRBV5-1; clone_size: many; d_call: TRBD1; j_call: TRBJ1-5; cdr3_nt: TGCGCCAGCAGCTTGAGCACAGGGGGCAATCAGCCCCAGCATTTT; cdr3_aa: CASSLSTGGNQPQHF
v_call: TRBV7-2; clone_size: -; d_call: TRBD1; j_call: TRBJ1-6; cdr3_nt: TGTGCCAGCAGCAGACAGGGTCTGGCCCTCCACTTT; cdr3_aa: CASSRQGLALHF
v_call: TRBV2; clone_size: -; d_call: TRBD2; j_call: TRBJ2-2; cdr3_nt: TGTGCCACGCGACTAGCGGAGACCACCGGGGAGCTGTTTTTT; cdr3_aa: CATRLAETTGELFF
v_call: TRBV6-1; clone_size: -; d_call: -; j_call: TRBJ2-7; cdr3_nt: TGTGCCATCCTGATAGACAGGTCCTACGAGCAGTACTTC; cdr3_aa: CAILIDRSYEQYF
v_call: TRBV7-9; clone_size: -; d_call: -; j_call: TRBJ1-1; cdr3_nt: TGTGCCAGCAGCGGTTGGATAGCCCGGAACACTGAAGCTTTCTTT; cdr3_aa: CASSGWIARNTEAFF
v_call: TRBV5-1; clone_size: -; d_call: TRBD1; j_call: TRBJ1-2; cdr3_nt: TGCGCCAGCAGCTTGGGGAATACAGGGGGCGCGTTCGGCTACACCTTC; cdr3_aa: CASSLGNTGGAFGYTF
v_call: TRBV29-1; clone_size: -; d_call: TRBD2; j_call: TRBJ2-7; cdr3_nt: TGCAGCGTTGAAGCCTGGACTAGTAGGGGCGAGCAGTACTTC; cdr3_aa: CSVEAWTSRGEQYF
v_call: TRBV7-9; clone_size: once; d_call: TRBD1; j_call: TRBJ1-2; cdr3_nt: TGCGCCAGCAGCCCGCAGACAGGGGGCTATGGCTACACCTTC; cdr3_aa: CASSPQTGGYGYTF
v_call: TRBV5-1; clone_size: many; d_call: TRBD1; j_call: TRBJ1-1; cdr3_nt: TGCGCCAGCAGCTTGGATGGGACAGGGGGCCCGTCTTTCTTT; cdr3_aa: CASSLDGTGGPSFF